The 15 T cell receptor beta chains listed next were all sequenced from one sample in a study of OX40 agonist ivuxolimab in advanced cancers. Here immunoSEQ multiplex PCR was the method, and the copy in TCRdb shows in-frame clones only, minus some. The sample consists of 30,000 or so clones, 84% of them appearing once. The sample was CD4+ or CD8+ T cells sorted from blood, taken in a trial of the OX40 agonist ivuxolimab. The origin of the receptors is an adult with an advanced solid tumor such as melanoma, head and neck, liver or kidney cancer.

The chain couples TRBV27 to TRBJ1-1; D is undetermined. Looked up from germline, CDR1 is MNHEY and CDR2 is SMNVEV (reference sequence). V gave up 6 bases and J gave up 8 bases, with 10 bases separating them. The CDR3 runs 11 residues. The CDR3 reads CASSNDQEAFF. The CDR3 DNA sequence: TGTGCCAGCAGCAACGACCAGGAAGCTTTCTTT.

The chain joins TRBV5-1 to TRBJ2-3; TRBD1 matches at 8 bases. The CDR3 consists of 15 residues. V shed 2 bases and J 1 base; nucleotides not matched to a gene: 3. The V gene's germline CDR1 is SGHRS and CDR2 YFSETQ. The CDR3 DNA sequence: TGCGCCAGCAGCTTACAGGGGGAAGGCACAGATACGCAGTATTTT. It is translated as CASSLQGEGTDTQYF.

This chain joins TRBV6-5 and TRBJ2-5, with 7 bases lining up with TRBD2. Trimming removed 2 bases from V and 5 bases from J; junction bases left unmatched: 8. Germline CDR1 MNHEY, CDR2 SVGAGI. This CDR3 spans 15 amino acids. CDR3 sequence reads: CASSYLTSEVETQYF. The CDR3 nucleotides are TGTGCCAGCAGTTACCTTACTAGCGAGGTGGAGACCCAGTACTTC.

This chain links TRBV6-5 with TRBJ1-5, with D unresolved. Germline values: CDR1 MNHEY, CDR2 SVGAGI. This CDR3 has 9 amino acids. Trimming took off 8 bases at V and 6 bases at J, with 2 bases between the two ends. DNA for the CDR3: TGTGCCAGCGGTCAGCCCCAGCATTTT. Amino acid sequence: CASGQPQHF.

The V call is TRBV5-1, the J call TRBJ1-5; 8 bases match TRBD1. CDR1 SGHRS and CDR2 YFSETQ come from the germline V gene. With 1 base clipped from V and 7 bases from J, the junction kept 4 bases outside the gene matches. The CDR3 contains 14 residues. The DNA for the CDR3 is TGCGCCAGCAGCTTGACAGGGGGGAACCAGCCCCAGCATTTT. It codes for CASSLTGGNQPQHF.

The chain has TRBV6-1 and TRBJ2-7; 7 bases match TRBD2. The germline gives CDR1 MNHNS, CDR2 SASEGT. Trimming took 5 bases from V and 2 from J; bases not matched to a gene: 3. The CDR3 loop spans 13 amino acids. CDR3 sequence (DNA): TGTGCCAGCAGTTCGGGACTACCCTACGAGCAGTACTTC. Its translation is CASSSGLPYEQYF.

The chain employs TRBV5-4 and TRBJ1-5; D unresolved. CDR1 and CDR2 (germline): SGHNT, YYREEE (reference sequence). There are 13 residues in the CDR3. With 1 base removed from V and 7 bases from J, the gap between germline ends came to 9 bases. Here the CDR3 reads CASSLSPAQPQHF. CDR3 nucleotides: TGTGCCAGCAGCTTGAGCCCCGCGCAGCCCCAGCATTTT.

The chain combines TRBV4-2 with TRBJ2-7; 11 bases match TRBD2. Losses at the gene ends were 5 bases for V and 0 bases for J; bases not matched to a gene: 9. Germline V CDR1 and CDR2: LGHNA, YNFKEQ. The CDR3 totals 17 residues. CDR3 protein: CASSRGLAANPSYEQYF. DNA for the CDR3: TGTGCCAGCAGCAGGGGACTAGCGGCCAACCCCTCCTACGAGCAGTACTTC.

This clone was seen only once. This chain connects TRBV4-1 to TRBJ2-7, with a possible D match to TRBD2 (6 bases). This CDR3 spans 16 amino acids. Germline V CDR1 and CDR2: MGHRA, YSYEKL. V shed 4 bases and J shed 4 bases, with 20 bases lying between them. This CDR3 reads CASSPNKGRGDYEQYF. CDR3 nucleotides: TGCGCCAGCAGCCCAAACAAGGGGCGGGGAGATTACGAGCAGTACTTC.

The chain couples TRBV6-6 to TRBJ2-5; D remains ambiguous. Trimming cost V 4 bases and J 2 bases, with 11 bases left between them. The CDR3 extends over 14 amino acids. Germline CDR1 reads MNHNY; CDR2 reads SVGAGI (reference sequence). The CDR3, as DNA: TGTGCCAGCAGTTCCTTCGGCCAGCAAGAGACCCAGTACTTC. Its protein is CASSSFGQQETQYF.

The rearrangement uses TRBV4-1 and TRBJ2-5; possibly TRBD2 for D (6 bases). Germline assignment: CDR1 MGHRA and CDR2 YSYEKL. Trimming cost V 4 bases and J 2 bases, with 17 bases left between them. This CDR3 comprises 16 residues. The CDR3 is CASSLTRGGGQETQYF. CDR3 DNA sequence: TGCGCCAGCAGCCTAACCCGAGGAGGAGGGCAAGAGACCCAGTACTTC.

The CDR3 DNA is TGTGCCTGGAGCAGGGCCTCAGATACGCAGTATTTT. Amino acid sequence: CAWSRASDTQYF. The gene calls are TRBV30 and TRBJ2-3, with D tentatively TRBD1 (5 bases). V shed 3 bases and J shed 4 bases, with 8 bases lying between them. CDR1 is GTSNPN and CDR2 is SVGIG in the germline V gene (reference sequence). This CDR3 is 12 amino acids long.

This sequence joins TRBV5-4 and TRBJ2-1; 9 nucleotides agree with TRBD1. Germline CDR1 SGHNT, CDR2 YYREEE (reference sequence). This CDR3 spans 11 amino acids. Trimming at V came to 3 bases and at J to 15 bases, leaving 4 bases not matched to a gene. The CDR3 loop reads CASSSGQGWFF. CDR3 coding DNA: TGTGCCAGCAGCTCTGGACAGGGGTGGTTCTTC.

J is TRBJ2-5 and V is TRBV29-1; 7 positions match TRBD1. Germline CDR1 reads SQVTM; CDR2 reads ANQGSEA. Unmatched junction bases numbered 10, after V lost 4 bases and J lost 5 bases. The CDR3 is made up of 14 amino acids. The CDR3: CSVGSTGEGETQYF. CDR3 DNA sequence: TGCAGCGTTGGTTCTACAGGGGAAGGGGAGACCCAGTACTTC. Combining the CDR3 with reference TRBV29-1 and TRBJ2-5 gives the whole variable domain SAVISQKPSRDICQRGTSLTIQCQVDSQVTMMFWYRQQPGQSLTLIATANQGSEATYESGFVIDKFPISRPNLTFSTLTVSNMSPEDSSIYLCSVGSTGEGETQYFGPGTRLLVL.

This chain uses TRBV7-8 with TRBJ2-2; D gene uncertain. The germline gives CDR1 SGHVS, CDR2 FQNEAQ. The V gene lost 4 bases and the J gene lost 5 bases, with 8 bases spanning the gap. CDR3 length: 13 amino acids. The CDR3 DNA is TGTGCCAGCAGCTCCATCTCGACCGGGGAGCTGTTTTTT. The encoded protein is CASSSISTGELFF.